Listed below are T cell receptor beta chains from one sample, sequenced in a study of post-analysis software for immune sequencing data. MiXCR, applied by TCRdb to the PCR reads, yields one record per CDR3 protein. The sample shows hundreds of thousands of distinct CDR3 sequences, roughly three fifths of them seen only once. Input material: blood. The source of these receptors is a girl aged 2 to 9 with multiple sclerosis. The CDR3 runs from the conserved cysteine through the conserved F or W. The D gene is left open where the match is weak. Clone size, where shown, is once, few, many, or a class for clones that have expanded.

-,-,TRBV6-1,TRBJ2-7,CASSEHNSYEQYF,TGTGCCAGCAGTGAACACAACTCCTACGAGCAGTACTTC
-,-,TRBV20-1,TRBJ2-7,CSARADPLTSRDYEQYF,TGCAGTGCTAGGGCGGATCCCCTTACCTCCCGAGACTACGAGCAGTACTTC
-,-,TRBV20-1,TRBJ2-3,CSASRGGNTQYF,TGCAGTGCTAGTCGGGGCGGAAATACGCAGTATTTT
-,-,TRBV14,TRBJ1-2,CASSQDPLFGYGYTF,TGTGCCAGCAGCCAAGATCCCCTATTTGGCTATGGCTACACCTTC
TRBD1,-,TRBV28,TRBJ1-6,CASSLTGTYNSPLHF,TGTGCCAGCAGTCTGACAGGGACCTATAATTCACCCCTCCACTTT
-,few,TRBV7-2,TRBJ2-7,CASSLLGVGEQYF,TGTGCCAGCAGCTTATTGGGGGTTGGGGAGCAGTACTTC
-,many,TRBV5-1,TRBJ2-5,CASSDQETQYF,TGCGCCAGCAGCGACCAAGAGACCCAGTACTTC
TRBD1,-,TRBV5-1,TRBJ1-1,CASSMGTGGSFF,TGCGCCAGCAGCATGGGAACAGGGGGATCTTTCTTT
TRBD1,once,TRBV11-3,TRBJ2-5,CASSPPDRRKETQYF,TGTGCCAGCAGCCCACCGGACAGGCGTAAAGAGACCCAGTACTTC
-,-,TRBV6-5,TRBJ1-4,CASGSGRSNEKLFF,TGTGCCAGCGGTTCAGGACGGAGTAATGAAAAACTGTTTTTT
TRBD1,once,TRBV5-1,TRBJ1-2,CASSEGQLTRAYGYTF,TGCGCCAGCAGCGAGGGACAGTTAACGCGGGCCTATGGCTACACCTTC
-,-,TRBV7-2,TRBJ2-7,CASSLGPQETRYF,TGTGCCAGCAGCTTGGGGCCACAAGAGACCCGGTACTTC
-,few,TRBV5-1,TRBJ1-1,CASSLRSGPEAFF,TGCGCCAGCAGCTTGAGATCAGGCCCTGAAGCTTTCTTT
-,few,TRBV20-1,TRBJ2-3,CSARDPLRGGTDTQYF,TGCAGTGCTAGAGATCCTTTGCGGGGAGGAACAGATACGCAGTATTTT
TRBD1,few,TRBV20-1,TRBJ1-1,CSAGGQAQLGATEAFF,TGCAGTGCTGGGGGACAGGCCCAATTGGGGGCTACTGAAGCTTTCTTT
-,-,TRBV5-1,TRBJ1-1,CASSLDTPGGNTEAFF,TGCGCCAGCAGCTTGGATACACCCGGCGGGAACACTGAAGCTTTCTTT
TRBD1,-,TRBV20-1,TRBJ1-4,CSAGRQGQNEKLFF,TGCAGTGCTGGGAGACAGGGGCAGAATGAAAAACTGTTTTTT
-,-,TRBV20-1,TRBJ2-7,CSAGTRTYEQYF,TGCAGTGCCGGGACACGAACCTACGAGCAGTACTTC
-,-,TRBV6-1,TRBJ2-2,CASGQRNTGELFF,TGTGCCAGCGGACAGAGGAACACCGGGGAGCTGTTTTTT
TRBD2,-,TRBV20-1,TRBJ2-7,CSALSGEEYEQYF,TGCAGTGCTTTAAGCGGGGAGGAATACGAGCAGTACTTC